These T cell receptor beta chains were read from a single sample in a study of blood T cell repertoires in COVID-19. Libraries were prepared by immunoSEQ multiplex PCR; TCRdb keeps only in-frame clonotypes and omits some of them. The table lists roughly 66,000 clones, 82% of them singletons. Sequenced input: peripheral blood. The receptors derive from a man in his sixties with acute or convalescent COVID-19. CDR3s include the opening cysteine and the closing phenylalanine or tryptophan. A D gene is named only where the DNA matches it firmly. Expanded clones get a size class; other rows say once, few or many, or leave the size out.

.,TRBV10-3,TRBJ1-1,.,TGTGCCACCCGGACGCAGGGGCTTGACACTGAAGCTTTCTTT,CATRTQGLDTEAFF
once,TRBV30,TRBJ1-4,.,TGTGCCTGGAGTGTACAAGGACGCCGGGGTGAAAAACTGTTTTTT,CAWSVQGRRGEKLFF
.,TRBV19,TRBJ1-2,.,TGTGCCAGTAGTATTTCCAGGACAACAGACTATGGCTACACCTTC,CASSISRTTDYGYTF
.,TRBV5-5,TRBJ1-1,.,TGTGCCAGCAGCTTGGCCGGTCTACTAGGGAACACTGAAGCTTTCTTT,CASSLAGLLGNTEAFF
.,TRBV4-1,TRBJ2-3,TRBD1,TGCGCCAGCAGCCAAGTTGGGACAGGGGACACAGATACGCAGTATTTT,CASSQVGTGDTDTQYF
.,TRBV20-1,TRBJ1-5,.,TGCAGTGCTAGTACGGGAGGGGGGAACAATCAGCCCCAGCATTTT,CSASTGGGNNQPQHF
.,TRBV10-2,TRBJ1-2,.,TGCGCCAGCAGTCCGGACAGTAACTATGGCTACACCTTC,CASSPDSNYGYTF
.,TRBV6-2/TRBV6-3,TRBJ2-5,TRBD2,TGTGCCAGCAGTTACGCGTCCTCCAATACGAGACTAGCGGGGGTCCAAGAGACCCAGTACTTC,CASSYASSNTRLAGVQETQYF
.,TRBV30,TRBJ1-3,TRBD1,TGTGCAGGACAGGGGGAGTCTGGAAACACCATATATTTT,CAGQGESGNTIYF
.,TRBV27,TRBJ1-1,TRBD1,TGTGCCACATGGACAGGGGGAAACACTGAAGCTTTCTTT,CATWTGGNTEAFF
.,TRBV6-5,TRBJ2-3,TRBD2,TGTGCCAGCGTAGCGGGGGGGCTCAACACAGATACGCAGTATTTT,CASVAGGLNTDTQYF
.,TRBV5-1,TRBJ2-1,TRBD2,TGCGCCAGCAGCTTGGGTTTAGCGGGGGGATACAATGAGCAGTTCTTC,CASSLGLAGGYNEQFF
once,TRBV19,TRBJ1-4,.,TGTGCCAGTAGTATTGGAGGGAAGGTCCCGCCTGAAAAACTGTTTTTT,CASSIGGKVPPEKLFF
.,TRBV30,TRBJ1-5,TRBD1,TGTGCCTGGAATAATCCGGGACAGGGGGACCAGCCCCAGCATTTT,CAWNNPGQGDQPQHF
.,TRBV5-1,TRBJ1-2,.,TGCGCCAGCAGCTTAATGAGGGGAGGTGATGGCTACACCTTC,CASSLMRGGDGYTF
.,TRBV10-3,TRBJ1-3,.,TGTGCCATCGCGGCCCCTGGAAACACCATATATTTT,CAIAAPGNTIYF
few,TRBV5-6,TRBJ2-3,.,TGTGCCAGCAGCTTCACTCGGACTATCACAGATACGCAGTATTTT,CASSFTRTITDTQYF
.,TRBV5-5,TRBJ1-3,.,TGTGCCAGCAGCTTGGAGGTACAGCGGAGCTCTGGAAACACCATATATTTT,CASSLEVQRSSGNTIYF
.,TRBV18,TRBJ2-3,.,TGTGCCAGCTCACCGGCGGGTCCAGATACGCAGTATTTT,CASSPAGPDTQYF
.,TRBV4-3,TRBJ1-2,TRBD1,TGCGCCAGCAGCCAGCCGGGACAGGGAGTTTATGGCTACACCTTC,CASSQPGQGVYGYTF
once,TRBV19,TRBJ2-2,.,TGTGCCAGTAGTATCCTCGGTCAGGGGCCGGGCACCGGGGAGCTGTTTTTT,CASSILGQGPGTGELFF
.,TRBV9,TRBJ2-3,.,TGTGCCAGCAGCGTAGAAGGGGGGGCCCTCCCTACTACGCAGTATTTT,CASSVEGGALPTTQYF
.,TRBV3-1/TRBV3-2,TRBJ2-4,.,TGTGCCAGCAGCCCCCGGGACACTAGACTCGCGAAAAACATTCAGTACTTC,CASSPRDTRLAKNIQYF
.,TRBV19,TRBJ1-5,TRBD1,TGTGCCAGTAGAACAACAGGGGGCAGGCAGCCCCAGCATTTT,CASRTTGGRQPQHF
once,TRBV19,TRBJ1-5,.,TGTGCCAGTAGTATAACAGAAACTCGCAATCAGCCCCAGCATTTT,CASSITETRNQPQHF
.,TRBV6-2/TRBV6-3,TRBJ2-1,TRBD1,TGTGCCAGCAGTGAGACAGGGCTTTACAATGAGCAGTTCTTC,CASSETGLYNEQFF
.,TRBV5-4,TRBJ2-3,TRBD1,TGTGCCAGCAGCTTAACAGGGGCACTCACAGATACGCAGTATTTT,CASSLTGALTDTQYF
.,TRBV7-2,TRBJ2-3,TRBD2,TGTGCCAGCAGCTTAGGGCGGGGGGGAACGGATACGCAGTATTTT,CASSLGRGGTDTQYF
few,TRBV7-9,TRBJ1-1,TRBD1,TGTGCCAGCAGCTTTCCCGCAGGGGGCACTGAAGCTTTCTTT,CASSFPAGGTEAFF
.,TRBV19,TRBJ1-1,.,TGTGCCAGTAGTATAGAGGGGCACACTGAAGCTTTCTTT,CASSIEGHTEAFF
.,TRBV11-3,TRBJ1-6,TRBD1,TGTGCCAGCAGCTTGGGGACAGGGAATTCACCCCTCCACTTT,CASSLGTGNSPLHF
.,TRBV10-1,TRBJ1-6,.,TGCGCCAGCGGAACAGGTTATTCACCCCTCCACTTT,CASGTGYSPLHF
.,TRBV5-1,TRBJ1-1,TRBD1,TGCGCCAGCAGCCACGGGACAGACAGTCCGAACACTGAAGCTTTCTTT,CASSHGTDSPNTEAFF
.,TRBV7-8,TRBJ2-5,.,TGTGCCAGCAGCTGGGCCGGTGGAGGGTCCGGGGAGACCCAGTACTTC,CASSWAGGGSGETQYF
once,TRBV7-2,TRBJ1-5,TRBD1,TGTGCCAGCAGCTTAGGGACAGGGAGCAATCAGCCCCAGCATTTT,CASSLGTGSNQPQHF
.,TRBV27,TRBJ2-4,TRBD1,TGTGCCAGCAGGCGGACAGGGGGGTTAGCCAAAAACATTCAGTACTTC,CASRRTGGLAKNIQYF
.,TRBV9,TRBJ2-3,.,TGTGCCAGCAGCCCGGAGACTATAACGAATACGCAGTATTTT,CASSPETITNTQYF
.,TRBV5-4,TRBJ1-2,TRBD1,TGTGCCAGCAGCCGAGGGCAGGGGGTTGGCTACACCTTC,CASSRGQGVGYTF
once,TRBV6-5,TRBJ1-1,.,TGTGCCAGCAGTTACACGGACACTGAAGCTTTCTTT,CASSYTDTEAFF
.,TRBV6-1,TRBJ1-1,.,TGTGCCAGCAGTGATCGACAGTTGAACACTGAAGCTTTCTTT,CASSDRQLNTEAFF
.,TRBV12-5,TRBJ2-3,.,TGTGCTAGTGGTCCAGACAGTAGCACAGATACGCAGTATTTT,CASGPDSSTDTQYF
.,TRBV7-2,TRBJ2-2,TRBD1,TGTGCCAGCAGCTTCCCGGACAGGGGGATCGGAAACACCGGGGAGCTGTTTTTT,CASSFPDRGIGNTGELFF
.,TRBV14,TRBJ1-1,.,TGTGCCAGCAGCCCGGGTTGGCCCCTGAACACTGAAGCTTTCTTT,CASSPGWPLNTEAFF
few,TRBV7-2,TRBJ2-7,.,TGTGCCAGCAGCTCCCTGTTTAGCTACGAGCAGTACTTC,CASSSLFSYEQYF
few,TRBV4-2,TRBJ2-2,.,TGTGCCAGCAGCCAAGTCATAGGGGCCACAACCCGGGAGCTGTTTTTT,CASSQVIGATTRELFF
once,TRBV10-3,TRBJ2-5,TRBD2,TGTGCCACCCGGACTAGCGCCGATCAAGAGACCCAGTACTTC,CATRTSADQETQYF
few,TRBV5-1,TRBJ1-1,TRBD1,TGCGCCAGCAGCCTAGGGGGCACCATGAACACTGAAGCTTTCTTT,CASSLGGTMNTEAFF
.,TRBV10-3,TRBJ1-5,.,TGTGCCATCAGTGAGTCTTTGCGGAACAATCAGCCCCAGCATTTT,CAISESLRNNQPQHF
.,TRBV29-1,TRBJ2-3,TRBD1,TGCAGCGCATCGGGACAGGGGAGACAAGATACGCAGTATTTT,CSASGQGRQDTQYF
.,TRBV19,TRBJ1-2,.,TGTGCCAGTAGTCGCGGGGCTAGCTATGGCTACACCTTC,CASSRGASYGYTF
.,TRBV2,TRBJ2-1,TRBD1,TGTGCCAGCAGCGACAGGGGGCTTGCCTACAATGAGCAGTTCTTC,CASSDRGLAYNEQFF
.,TRBV20-1,TRBJ2-5,TRBD2,TGCAGTGCTAGTCGGGAGGGGGAGACCCAGTACTTC,CSASREGETQYF
.,TRBV5-4,TRBJ1-1,.,TGTGCCAGCAGCTTGGACAGCTTGAACACTGAAGCTTTCTTT,CASSLDSLNTEAFF
.,TRBV19,TRBJ2-1,.,TGTGCCAGTAGTATAGAGGGCGGGTCCTACAATGAGCAGTTCTTC,CASSIEGGSYNEQFF
.,TRBV16,TRBJ1-1,.,TGTGCCAGCAGCCAATCCTCGGGAAGGTTGGCTGAAGCTTTCTTT,CASSQSSGRLAEAFF
.,TRBV11-3,TRBJ2-2,TRBD2,TGTGCCAGCACCGGACTTGCGGGGGGGGTATTCACCGGGGAGCTGTTTTTT,CASTGLAGGVFTGELFF
.,TRBV5-5,TRBJ2-5,.,TGTGCCAGCAGCTTGTCAGGAGGCGAGACCCAGTACTTC,CASSLSGGETQYF
.,TRBV7-9,TRBJ1-4,.,TGTGCCAGCAGCTTCACAGGGTCCGGGGAAAAACTGTTTTTT,CASSFTGSGEKLFF
.,TRBV7-2,TRBJ1-4,TRBD1,TGTGCCAGCAGCTTTGACAGGGGAAATGAAAAACTGTTTTTT,CASSFDRGNEKLFF